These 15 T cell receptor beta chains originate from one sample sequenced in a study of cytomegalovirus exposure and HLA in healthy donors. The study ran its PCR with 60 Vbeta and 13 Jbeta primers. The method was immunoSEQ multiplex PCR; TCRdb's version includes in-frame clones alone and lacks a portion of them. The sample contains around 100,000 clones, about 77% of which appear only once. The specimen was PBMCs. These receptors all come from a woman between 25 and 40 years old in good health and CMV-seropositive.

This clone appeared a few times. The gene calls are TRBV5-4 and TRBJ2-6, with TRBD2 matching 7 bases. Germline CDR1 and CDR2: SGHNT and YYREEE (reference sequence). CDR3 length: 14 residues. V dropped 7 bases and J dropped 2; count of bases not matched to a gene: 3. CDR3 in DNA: TGTGCCAGCTTTACTAGCGCTGGGGCCAACGTCCTGACTTTC. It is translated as CASFTSAGANVLTF.

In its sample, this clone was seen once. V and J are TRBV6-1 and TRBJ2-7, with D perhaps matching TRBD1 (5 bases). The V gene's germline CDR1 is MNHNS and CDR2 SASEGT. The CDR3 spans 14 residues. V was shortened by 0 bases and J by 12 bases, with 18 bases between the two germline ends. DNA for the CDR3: TGTGCCAGCAGTGAAGCGCAGGGTGGTTGGCCGGGGTACTTC. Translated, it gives CASSEAQGGWPGYF.

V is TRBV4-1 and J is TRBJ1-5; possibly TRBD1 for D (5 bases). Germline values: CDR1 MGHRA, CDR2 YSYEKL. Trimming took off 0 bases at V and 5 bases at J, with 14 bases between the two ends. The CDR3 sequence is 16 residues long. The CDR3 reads CASSQDDGREDQPQHF. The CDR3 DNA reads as TGCGCCAGCAGCCAAGATGATGGCAGGGAGGATCAGCCCCAGCATTTT.

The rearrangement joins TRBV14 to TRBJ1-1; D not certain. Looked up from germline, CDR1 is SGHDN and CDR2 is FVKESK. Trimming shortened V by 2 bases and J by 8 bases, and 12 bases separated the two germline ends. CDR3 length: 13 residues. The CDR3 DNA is TGTGCCAGCAGCCAAACGGTCGAGACAGAAGCTTTCTTT. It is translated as CASSQTVETEAFF.

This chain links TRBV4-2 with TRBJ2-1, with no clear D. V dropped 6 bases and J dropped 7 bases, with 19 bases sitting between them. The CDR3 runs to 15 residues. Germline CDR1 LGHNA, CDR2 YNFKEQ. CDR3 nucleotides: TGTGCCAGCAGTGCCTCACCGGGTCCGAGTAATGAGCAGTTCTTC. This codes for CASSASPGPSNEQFF.

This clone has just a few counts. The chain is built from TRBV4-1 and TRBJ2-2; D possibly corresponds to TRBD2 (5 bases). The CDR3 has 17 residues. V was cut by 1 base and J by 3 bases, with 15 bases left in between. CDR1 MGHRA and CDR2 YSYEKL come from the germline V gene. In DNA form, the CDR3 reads TGCGCCAGCAGCCAAGGGCGGGTTGGAGTGTACACCGGGGAGCTGTTTTTT. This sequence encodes CASSQGRVGVYTGELFF.

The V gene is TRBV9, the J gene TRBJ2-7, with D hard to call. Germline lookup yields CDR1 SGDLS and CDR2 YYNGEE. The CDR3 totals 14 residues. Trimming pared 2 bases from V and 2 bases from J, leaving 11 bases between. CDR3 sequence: CASSVGSPAYEQYF. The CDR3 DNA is TGTGCCAGCAGCGTTGGCTCTCCCGCCTACGAGCAGTACTTC.

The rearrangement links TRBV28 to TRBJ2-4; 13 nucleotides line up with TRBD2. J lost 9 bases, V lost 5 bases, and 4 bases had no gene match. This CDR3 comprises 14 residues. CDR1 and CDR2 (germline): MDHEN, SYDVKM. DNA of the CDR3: TGTGCCAGCAGTATCGGGACTAGCGGGATCATTCAGTACTTC. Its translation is CASSIGTSGIIQYF.

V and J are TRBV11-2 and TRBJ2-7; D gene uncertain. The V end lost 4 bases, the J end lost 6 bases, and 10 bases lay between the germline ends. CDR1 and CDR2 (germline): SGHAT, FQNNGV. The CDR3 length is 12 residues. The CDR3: CASSYIMSEQYF. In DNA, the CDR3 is TGTGCCAGCAGCTATATTATGAGCGAGCAGTACTTC.

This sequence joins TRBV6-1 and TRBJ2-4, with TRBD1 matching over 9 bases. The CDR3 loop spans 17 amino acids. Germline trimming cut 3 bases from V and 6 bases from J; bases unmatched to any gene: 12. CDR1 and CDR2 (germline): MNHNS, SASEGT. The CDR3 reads CASSEGQGVNGGNIQYF. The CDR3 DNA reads TGTGCCAGCAGTGAGGGACAGGGTGTTAATGGGGGAAACATTCAGTACTTC.

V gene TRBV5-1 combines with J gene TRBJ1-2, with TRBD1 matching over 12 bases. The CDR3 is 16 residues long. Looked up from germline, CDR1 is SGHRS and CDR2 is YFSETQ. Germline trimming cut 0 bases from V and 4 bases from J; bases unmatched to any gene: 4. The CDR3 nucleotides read TGCGCCAGCAGCTTGGGGGACAGGGGGCTTGGCTATGGCTACACCTTC. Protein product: CASSLGDRGLGYGYTF.

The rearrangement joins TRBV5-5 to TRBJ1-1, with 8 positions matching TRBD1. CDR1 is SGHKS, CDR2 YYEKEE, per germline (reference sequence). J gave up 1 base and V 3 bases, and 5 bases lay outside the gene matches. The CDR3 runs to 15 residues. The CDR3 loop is CASSYRGSGNTEAFF. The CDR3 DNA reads TGTGCCAGCAGCTACAGGGGGAGCGGGAACACTGAAGCTTTCTTT.

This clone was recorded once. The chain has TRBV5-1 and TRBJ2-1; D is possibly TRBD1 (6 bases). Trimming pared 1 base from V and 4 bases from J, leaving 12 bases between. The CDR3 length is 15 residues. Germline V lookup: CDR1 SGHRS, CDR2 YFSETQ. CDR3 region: CASSLRQGQYNEQFF. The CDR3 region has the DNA TGCGCCAGCAGCTTGAGGCAGGGACAATACAATGAGCAGTTCTTC.

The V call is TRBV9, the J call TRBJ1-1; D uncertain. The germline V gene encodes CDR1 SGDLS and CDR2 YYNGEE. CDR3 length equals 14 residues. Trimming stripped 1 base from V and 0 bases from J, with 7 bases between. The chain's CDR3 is CASSVSLLNTEAFF. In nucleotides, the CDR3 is TGTGCCAGCAGCGTAAGCCTCCTGAACACTGAAGCTTTCTTT.

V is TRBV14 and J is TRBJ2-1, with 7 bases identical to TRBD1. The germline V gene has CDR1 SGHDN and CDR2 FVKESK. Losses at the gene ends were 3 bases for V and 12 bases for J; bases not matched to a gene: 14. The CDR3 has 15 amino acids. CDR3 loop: CASSHPDRAIVVQFF. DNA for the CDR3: TGTGCCAGCAGCCATCCCGACAGGGCCATCGTGGTGCAGTTCTTC.